This T cell receptor (beta chain) derives from a study of T cell responses to AZD1222 COVID-19 vaccine (dated by TCRdb to the early 2020s). Turning to the overall study: A total of around 240 trial participants underwent TCR sequencing, of whom nearly 210 had received two doses of AZD1222 and 26 had received two doses of the MenACWY control vaccine. Trial participants were enrolled into age subgroups of 18-55, 56-69 and 70-plus years, which contained roughly 140, 27 and 60 TCR-sequenced participants, respectively. What the study reported, not specific to this receptor: A significant rise in spike-specific TCR breadth and depth was observed after two AZD1222 doses relative to day 0 and relative to MenACWY recipients. Only five or six AZD1222 recipients were SARS-CoV-2 seropositive at baseline, limiting conclusions about previously exposed vaccinees. Participants were mostly white British and included more females than males, and it was suggested by the authors that clonal diversity may have been underestimated. Because no samples from the day 14 peak response were available, repertoires could be characterized only after the peak T cell response. The vaccine-associated CD4 TCRs covered the entire spike protein, and the dominant responses fell in regions 160-218 and 743-854. Nearly half of unique spike-specific TCRs reportedly recognized epitopes outside regions mutated in the B.1.351 and B.1.1.7 variants. In the small 56-69-year group, the increase in depth fell short of significance, most likely because of low power.

The time point label, read with the paper, signifies: about 28 days (+/-7) after the second vaccine dose. Because spike-specific TCR depth and breadth did not differ between the two schedules, AZD1222 recipients who got a second dose at roughly 4 weeks were pooled with those who got a second dose at roughly 12 weeks. Vaccinee samples were obtained from the UK trials COV001 and COV002, which included a single-blind randomized controlled phase 2/3 trial of AZD1222 (ChAdOx1 nCoV-19) in healthy adults. For TCRbeta chain sequencing, PBMC samples were collected from trial participants at day 0 and at day 28 after the second dose. There are 15 amino acids in the CDR3, from cysteine to phenylalanine inclusive. The retained sequence is limited to the CDR3, 45 bases, with the frame set at the first base. V loses 0 bases, J loses 1 base, and the germline ends lie 8 bases apart. The germline V gene encodes CDR1 MNHNS and CDR2 SASEGT.

The CDR3 regions of human TCRbeta chains were subjected to immunosequencing. The paper's processing steps were these. Repertoire TCRs were checked for matches against a reference library of SARS-CoV-2-specific TCRs that had been generated using the MIRA antigen-specificity platform. Breadth meant the fraction of unique TCRs that were SARS-CoV-2-associated, whereas depth meant the fraction of total T cells that were SARS-CoV-2-associated. Using the MIRA data, each spike-specific TCR was mapped to the spike region that the TCR reacts to and placed in a CD4 or CD8 class. Log10-transformed breadth and depth values were compared by one-way ANOVA with Sidak's multiple comparisons tests. The immuneACCESS repertoire file appears here via TCRdb, limited to in-frame rearrangements. These files lack a portion of the clones; in checked studies, under half of the deficit traces to unresolved V genes, and the cause of the others is not known. V, J and clone size are those of that table, while D and trimming were read from the DNA. In this sample the table shows approximately 150,000 clones, about nine tenths of which occur a single time. The ten biggest clones cover more than 1.5% of the sample.

Remarks on this clone: The clone's antigen remains unknown. No quality values exist for individual bases; no much larger clone is one base distant.

The receptor was isolated from an adult who received the AZD1222 COVID-19 vaccine. This specimen consisted of peripheral blood, obtained 28 days after the second AZD1222 dose. This sequence uses TRBV6-1 and TRBJ2-3; there is no confident call for the D gene. The CDR3 loop reads CASSEAAHRTDTQYF. The nucleotide sequence reads as follows: TGTGCCAGCAGTGAAGCGGCGCACCGCACAGATACGCAGTATTTT.